These 18 T cell receptor beta chains were sequenced from one sample in a study of regulatory T cells in long-lasting Graves disease. Construction of TCR beta libraries relied on iRepertoire HTBI primers and on Arm-PCR targeting CDR3 regions. TCRdb passed the multiplex PCR reads through MiXCR, listing each CDR3 protein once. Altogether about 620,000 distinct CDR3 sequences are present, under 20% being singletons, with the ten largest covering about 18%. As to time point: newly diagnosed GD, antithyroid drugs for less than 3 months. Construction of the TCR library relied on RNA isolated from PBMCs. These data were also filed under a second study, of T cells in Graves' hyperthyroidism and ophthalmopathy.

This material consisted of peripheral blood mononuclear cells (PBMCs), taken at new diagnosis, from a patient treated with antithyroid drugs. Receptors originate from a woman in her twenties or thirties with Graves disease.

This clonotype was seen many times. The chain employs TRBV27 and TRBJ2-1; D is unresolved. The germline CDR1 and CDR2 sequences are MNHEY and SMNVEV (reference sequence). The ends were cut back, 2 bases at V and 8 bases at J, with 13 bases in the middle. CDR3 size: 14 residues. CDR3 sequence: CASSLGPGADEQFF. The DNA of the CDR3 is TGTGCCAGCAGTTTAGGCCCCGGCGCGGATGAGCAGTTCTTC.

This clonotype appeared a few times. The V gene is TRBV19, the J gene TRBJ2-1, with TRBD2 identical over 8 bases. Germline V lookup: CDR1 LNHDA, CDR2 SQIVND (reference sequence). CDR3 length equals 15 residues. V lost 4 bases and J lost 5; bases outside the gene matches: 7. CDR3 nucleotides: TGTGCCAGTAGTACAGCGGGACTAGAGCACAATGAGCAGTTCTTC. Protein: CASSTAGLEHNEQFF. Using reference TRBV19 and TRBJ2-1 for the parts outside the CDR3, the full variable domain is DGGITQSPKYLFRKEGQNVTLSCEQNLNHDAMYWYRQDPGQGLRLIYYSQIVNDFQKGDIAEGYSVSREKKESFPLTVTSAQKNPTAFYLCASSTAGLEHNEQFFGPGTRLTVL.

The chain couples TRBV5-1 to TRBJ2-2, with 7 bases matching TRBD1. CDR3 length: 17 residues. Germline trimming cut 3 bases from V and 5 bases from J; bases unmatched to any gene: 13. Germline V lookup: CDR1 SGHRS, CDR2 YFSETQ. The CDR3 here is CASSSTPWQGETGELFF. The CDR3 bases are TGCGCCAGCAGCTCCACCCCCTGGCAGGGGGAGACCGGGGAGCTGTTTTTT.

There are many counts of this clonotype. The V gene is TRBV7-9, the J gene TRBJ2-1, with 7 bases that match TRBD1. V dropped 3 bases and J dropped 12; count of bases not matched to a gene: 5. CDR3 length equals 12 residues. Germline V lookup: CDR1 SEHNR, CDR2 FQNEAQ (reference sequence). CDR3 sequence (DNA): TGTGCCAGCAGCTTTGACAGGGAATGGCAGTTCTTC. Its protein is CASSFDREWQFF.

This chain links TRBV24-1 with TRBJ1-5, with a weak D call TRBD1 (5 bases). Trimming pared 5 bases from V and 15 bases from J, leaving 40 bases between. CDR1 and CDR2 from the germline V gene are KGHDR and SFDVKD. The CDR3 contains 20 residues. This CDR3 reads CATSGAQGHPQRSNIGTGHF. The CDR3 coding sequence is TGTGCCACCAGTGGAGCGCAGGGTCATCCCCAGCGATCGAACATAGGGACTGGGCATTTT.

This clonotype was observed many times. The chain has TRBV7-6 and TRBJ1-5; D gene uncertain. Germline CDR1 SGHVS, CDR2 FNYEAQ. Trimming took 8 bases from V and 9 from J, leaving 5 bases between them. The CDR3 has 9 residues. CDR3 amino acids: CASLRPQHF. The CDR3, as DNA: TGTGCCAGCCTTAGGCCCCAGCATTTT. The complete variable domain, with remaining parts taken from reference TRBV7-6 and TRBJ1-5, reads GAGVSQSPRYKVTKRGQDVALRCDPISGHVSLYWYRQALGQGPEFLTYFNYEAQQDKSGLPNDRFSAERPEGSISTLTIQRTEQRDSAMYRCASLRPQHFGDGTRLSIL.

This sequence joins TRBV30 and TRBJ1-1; D gene uncertain. Germline V lookup: CDR1 GTSNPN, CDR2 SVGIG (reference sequence). Between the trimmed V and J ends, which lost 2 bases and 0 bases, there was a span of 7 bases. The CDR3 runs to 13 residues. The CDR3 region is CAWSPLLNTEAFF. The CDR3 DNA reads TGTGCCTGGAGTCCCCTTCTGAACACTGAAGCTTTCTTT.

Concerning this clonotype: A clone one base away is much larger, so this may be a read error. J is TRBJ1-5 and V is TRBV2; D remains unclear. Germline CDR1 reads SNHLY; CDR2 reads FYNNEI. The CDR3 runs to 12 residues. CDR3: CASSRMSQPRHF. CDR3 nucleotide sequence: TGTGCCAGCAGCCGAATGAGCCAGCCCCGGCATTTT.

There are many counts of this clonotype. The chain recombines TRBV2 with TRBJ2-5; D uncertain. CDR1 and CDR2 from the germline V gene are SNHLY and FYNNEI. Deletions cut 3 bases from V and 9 bases from J, with 5 bases between. The CDR3 totals 10 residues. The CDR3 DNA reads TGTGCCAGCAGTGATGGACCCCAGTACTTC. Translated: CASSDGPQYF. Full variable domain (rest looked up from reference TRBV2 and TRBJ2-5): EPEVTQTPSHQVTQMGQEVILRCVPISNHLYFYWYRQILGQKVEFLVSFYNNEISEKSEIFDDQFSVERPDGSNFTLKIRSTKLEDSAMYFCASSDGPQYFGPGTRLLVL.

This clonotype was seen at least ten times. The V call is TRBV28, the J call TRBJ1-5; D remains ambiguous. V shed 8 bases and J shed 2 bases, with 13 bases lying between them. Germline V gene data show CDR1 as MDHEN and CDR2 as SYDVKM. The CDR3 spans 14 residues. The CDR3 region is CASGRMDGNQPQHF. Written as DNA, the CDR3 is TGTGCCAGCGGGCGGATGGATGGCAATCAGCCCCAGCATTTT.

This clonotype was seen ten or more times. The chain links TRBV29-1 to TRBJ2-1, with D possibly TRBD1 on 5 matching bases. The ends were cut back, 2 bases at V and 0 bases at J, with 14 bases in the middle. Germline values: CDR1 SQVTM, CDR2 ANQGSEA. The CDR3 loop spans 16 amino acids. The CDR3 DNA sequence: TGCAGCGTTGAATTCCAGGGATACCTCTCCTACAATGAGCAGTTCTTC. Translated, it gives CSVEFQGYLSYNEQFF.

V gene TRBV7-2 combines with J gene TRBJ2-7; D gene ambiguous. The germline CDR1 and CDR2 sequences are SGHTA and FQGNSA. Trimming took off 4 bases at V and 2 bases at J, with 12 bases between the two ends. The CDR3 loop spans 14 amino acids. CDR3 sequence reads: CASSYPGGTYEQYF. The CDR3 nucleotides are TGTGCCAGCAGCTACCCGGGTGGGACCTACGAGCAGTACTTC. Full variable domain (outside the CDR3, taken from reference TRBV7-2 and TRBJ2-7): GAGVSQSPSNKVTEKGKDVELRCDPISGHTALYWYRQSLGQGLEFLIYFQGNSAPDKSGLPSDRFSAERTGGSVSTLTIQRTQQEDSAVYLCASSYPGGTYEQYFGPGTRLTVT.

About this clonotype: This may come from a read error, since a much larger clone is one base off. The chain links TRBV7-9 to TRBJ1-4; D is undetermined. The V and J ends lost 6 bases and 5 bases respectively, with 13 bases between them. Germline V CDR1 and CDR2: SEHNR, FQNEAQ (reference sequence). This CDR3 is built from 14 residues. The CDR3 region is CASRQPRPNEKLFF. CDR3 nucleotides: TGTGCCAGCAGGCAGCCGAGGCCAAATGAAAAACTGTTTTTT.

This clonotype was recorded at least ten times. The V and J genes are TRBV2 and TRBJ2-1; 7 nucleotides align to TRBD1. The CDR3 runs 13 residues. Germline CDR1 and CDR2: SNHLY and FYNNEI. With V trimmed by 7 bases and J by 8 bases, 8 bases remained unmatched. Here the CDR3 DNA reads TGTGCCAGCAATGGGGATCAGGGGGATGAGCAGTTCTTC. It is translated as CASNGDQGDEQFF.

This clonotype was detected ten times or more. The rearrangement links TRBV7-9 to TRBJ2-7, with 12 bases lining up with TRBD2. This CDR3 region has 15 residues. CDR1 and CDR2 (germline): SEHNR, FQNEAQ (reference sequence). Trimming at V came to 2 bases and at J to 6 bases, leaving 5 bases not matched to a gene. In DNA, the CDR3 is TGTGCCAGCAGCTTACGCTCTAGCGGGAGGGTCGAGCAGTACTTC. Amino acids: CASSLRSSGRVEQYF.

The rearrangement uses TRBV28 and TRBJ2-6; D is ambiguous. The CDR3 consists of 15 residues. Germline V lookup: CDR1 MDHEN, CDR2 SYDVKM. V shed 3 bases and J shed 1 base, with 7 bases lying between them. CDR3 sequence reads: CASSFGVSGANVLTF. CDR3 bases: TGTGCCAGCAGTTTTGGGGTTTCTGGGGCCAACGTCCTGACTTTC.

About this clonotype: The junction departs from the called germline gene at one end, perhaps through a read error. The chain links TRBV12-3 or TRBV12-4 to TRBJ2-2; possibly TRBD1 for D (6 bases). This CDR3 region has 16 residues. CDR3: CASRGPRDKYTGELLF. CDR3 nucleotides: TGTGCCAGCAGGGGGCCCCGGGACAAATACACCGGGGAGCTGCTTTTT.

This clonotype was picked up many times. The V and J genes are TRBV11-2 and TRBJ2-5; no firm D call. The V gene lost 2 bases and the J gene lost 1 base, with 8 bases spanning the gap. CDR1 is SGHAT, CDR2 FQNNGV, per germline. This CDR3 contains 14 residues. The CDR3: CASSLITSQETQYF. In DNA, the CDR3 is TGTGCCAGCAGCTTAATTACTTCCCAAGAGACCCAGTACTTC.